Listed below are T cell receptor beta chains from one sample, sequenced in a study of blood T cell repertoires in COVID-19. Sequencing was performed with immunoSEQ multiplex PCR; in TCRdb, only in-frame clones are kept and a portion is missing. The sample includes around 160,000 clones, around 92% of them seen just once. Input material: peripheral blood. Every receptor here comes from a man in his sixties with acute or convalescent COVID-19. CDR3s include the opening cysteine and the closing phenylalanine or tryptophan. A D gene is named only where the DNA matches it firmly. Clone size is not always given. Where it is, it says once, few, many or a class for expanded clones.

TRBV7-9,TRBJ1-4,.,.,CASSFRSNEKLFF,TGTGCCAGCAGCTTCAGATCAAATGAAAAACTGTTTTTT
TRBV11-2,TRBJ1-2,.,.,CASSSLRGGYGYTF,TGTGCCAGCAGCTCCCTCCGGGGAGGCTATGGCTACACCTTC
TRBV11-2,TRBJ1-4,.,.,CASSLVRVEKLFF,TGTGCCAGCAGCTTAGTCAGGGTTGAAAAACTGTTTTTT
TRBV18,TRBJ2-7,.,TRBD2,CASSPPGLPYEQYF,TGTGCCAGCTCACCACCGGGACTACCCTACGAGCAGTACTTC
TRBV5-1,TRBJ1-6,.,.,CASSLDYLVFNSPLHF,TGCGCCAGCAGCTTGGATTACTTGGTTTTTAATTCACCCCTCCACTTT
TRBV9,TRBJ1-2,.,.,CASSEPSGAGGYTF,TGTGCCAGCAGCGAGCCCTCCGGGGCGGGGGGCTACACCTTC
TRBV10-1,TRBJ1-2,.,.,CASSESSTGPYGYTF,TGCGCCAGCAGTGAGTCTTCTACAGGCCCCTATGGCTACACCTTC
TRBV3-1/TRBV3-2,TRBJ1-4,.,TRBD1,CASSPGTGNLRGEKLFF,TGTGCCAGCAGCCCCGGGACAGGGAACTTACGAGGAGAAAAACTGTTTTTT
TRBV19,TRBJ1-2,.,.,CASSRGSGTPVVSF,TGTGCCAGTAGTCGCGGATCGGGGACACCCGTAGTCTCCTTC
TRBV10-2,TRBJ2-2,.,.,CASNGPTGLMTGELFF,TGCGCCAGCAACGGTCCCACAGGTCTCATGACCGGGGAGCTGTTTTTT
TRBV10-3,TRBJ1-2,once,TRBD1,CAVKTGADNYGYTF,TGTGCCGTTAAAACAGGGGCGGACAACTATGGCTACACCTTC
TRBV11-1,TRBJ2-3,once,TRBD1,CASSNRDSHTDTQYF,TGTGCCAGCAGCAACCGGGACAGTCACACAGATACGCAGTATTTT
TRBV7-2,TRBJ1-1,few,.,CASRPSQGNTEAFF,TGTGCCAGCCGCCCTAGTCAGGGGAACACTGAAGCTTTCTTT
TRBV7-3,TRBJ2-1,.,.,CASSERRGNEQFF,TGTGCCAGCAGCGAACGGAGGGGCAATGAGCAGTTCTTC
TRBV6-2/TRBV6-3,TRBJ2-2,once,.,CASSFYGGGFNTGELFF,TGTGCCAGCAGTTTCTATGGCGGGGGCTTCAACACCGGGGAGCTGTTTTTT
TRBV21-1,TRBJ2-5,.,.,CASSKPQQDNREETQYF,TGTGCCAGCAGCAAACCCCAACAGGACAACAGGGAGGAGACCCAGTACTTC
TRBV9,TRBJ1-2,.,TRBD1,CASSEQGAHGYTF,TGTGCCAGCAGCGAGCAGGGGGCGCATGGCTACACCTTC
TRBV5-5,TRBJ2-7,.,TRBD1,CASSLERTGPVYEQYF,TGTGCCAGCAGCCTAGAAAGGACAGGGCCTGTCTACGAGCAGTACTTC
TRBV4-1,TRBJ1-5,.,.,CASSQTGSSQPQHF,TGCGCCAGCAGCCAGACCGGGAGCAGTCAGCCCCAGCATTTT
TRBV15,TRBJ2-2,.,.,CATSSDRMGNGELFF,TGTGCCACCAGCAGTGACAGGATGGGCAACGGGGAGCTGTTTTTT
TRBV19,TRBJ2-2,.,TRBD2,CASSRRPPGLADLNTGELFF,TGTGCCAGTAGTCGTCGTCCCCCCGGACTAGCGGACTTGAACACCGGGGAGCTGTTTTTT
TRBV20-1,TRBJ1-1,.,.,CRPVQDKAFF,TGCAGGCCAGTACAGGACAAAGCTTTCTTT
TRBV19,TRBJ2-7,.,TRBD1,CASSHRTGSTYGEQYF,TGTGCCAGTAGTCACCGGACAGGATCCACCTACGGCGAGCAGTACTTC
TRBV25-1,TRBJ1-2,few,TRBD1,CATMDRGDGYTF,TGTGCCACCATGGACAGGGGGGATGGCTACACCTTC
TRBV4-3,TRBJ2-7,.,TRBD1,CASSPGGPGTGKKQYF,TGCGCCAGCAGCCCTGGAGGCCCCGGGACAGGGAAAAAGCAGTACTTC
TRBV27,TRBJ1-1,.,.,CASSLRLSNTEAFF,TGTGCCAGCAGTTTAAGACTTTCGAACACTGAAGCTTTCTTT
TRBV5-4,TRBJ1-1,.,.,CASSLRSNTEAFF,TGTGCCAGCAGCTTGCGTTCGAACACTGAAGCTTTCTTT
TRBV5-1,TRBJ2-5,.,.,CASSPRPGSQETQYF,TGCGCCAGCAGCCCCCGGCCAGGGTCCCAAGAGACCCAGTACTTC
TRBV14,TRBJ2-7,once,TRBD1,CASSRSGQFLSSYEQYF,TGTGCCAGCAGCCGTTCGGGACAGTTTTTAAGCTCCTACGAGCAGTACTTC
TRBV29-1,TRBJ1-1,once,.,CSVEAGTEAFF,TGCAGCGTTGAGGCAGGTACTGAAGCTTTCTTT
TRBV30,TRBJ2-5,.,TRBD2,CAWSPGLLAGDPQETQYF,TGTGCCTGGAGTCCGGGGCTACTAGCGGGGGACCCTCAAGAGACCCAGTACTTC
TRBV24-1,TRBJ1-2,once,TRBD1,CATSDEGQGVFRYTF,TGTGCCACCAGTGACGAGGGACAGGGGGTCTTTCGCTACACCTTC
TRBV19,TRBJ1-6,.,TRBD1,CASSLLPPDRGNSPLHF,TGTGCCAGTAGCCTCCTCCCCCCGGACAGGGGTAATTCACCCCTCCACTTT
TRBV7-9,TRBJ2-5,.,.,CASSAEGVRETQYF,TGTGCCAGCAGCGCAGAGGGGGTCAGAGAGACCCAGTACTTC
TRBV15,TRBJ2-1,many,TRBD1,CATSRDRTGRTASRQFF,TGTGCCACCAGCAGAGATAGGACAGGACGAACGGCCAGTCGGCAGTTCTTC
TRBV12-3/TRBV12-4,TRBJ1-1,once,.,CASSWKQDTEAFF,TGTGCCAGCAGTTGGAAACAGGACACTGAAGCTTTCTTT
TRBV4-3,TRBJ1-3,.,.,CASSHRTGTPGNTIYF,TGCGCCAGCAGCCATAGGACGGGAACGCCCGGAAACACCATATATTTT
TRBV7-9,TRBJ2-2,.,.,CASGRQGWSGELFF,TGTGCCAGCGGGAGGCAGGGATGGTCCGGGGAGCTGTTTTTT
TRBV7-6,TRBJ1-4,.,TRBD1,CASSHGDSLGRDEKLFF,TGTGCCAGCAGCCATGGGGACAGCCTAGGGCGGGATGAAAAACTGTTTTTT
TRBV5-1,TRBJ1-3,.,.,CASSLGVQGSGNTIYF,TGCGCCAGCAGCTTGGGCGTACAGGGCTCTGGAAACACCATATATTTT
TRBV6-2/TRBV6-3,TRBJ2-2,.,TRBD2,CASSPLAANTGELFF,TGTGCCAGCAGCCCACTAGCGGCGAACACCGGGGAGCTGTTTTTT
TRBV2,TRBJ1-6,.,.,CASRDPNRGNSPLHF,TGTGCCAGCAGGGACCCCAATCGGGGTAATTCACCCCTCCACTTT
TRBV20-1,TRBJ1-2,.,.,CSASPGAHDDTF,TGCAGTGCTAGTCCAGGGGCCCACGATGACACCTTC
TRBV7-2,TRBJ2-6,.,TRBD2,CASSLAPSGVGANVLTF,TGTGCCAGCAGCTTAGCGCCTAGCGGGGTTGGGGCCAACGTCCTGACTTTC
TRBV9,TRBJ2-1,.,.,CASSRDPGSYNEQFF,TGTGCCAGCAGCAGAGACCCGGGGTCCTACAATGAGCAGTTCTTC
TRBV7-9,TRBJ2-5,once,TRBD2,CASSLGTSEGVAQYF,TGTGCCAGCAGCTTGGGGACTAGCGAGGGGGTGGCCCAGTACTTC
TRBV29-1,TRBJ2-3,.,.,CSVDLRDTDTQYF,TGCAGCGTTGATCTCAGGGACACAGATACGCAGTATTTT
TRBV11-2,TRBJ1-2,.,.,CASSPLRGGRSYGYTF,TGTGCCAGCAGCCCCTTGAGGGGGGGGCGCAGCTATGGCTACACCTTC
TRBV7-9,TRBJ2-2,.,TRBD1,CASAGQGDTGELFF,TGTGCCAGCGCGGGCCAGGGGGACACCGGGGAGCTGTTTTTT
TRBV12-3/TRBV12-4,TRBJ2-7,.,.,CASSLDRGEQYF,TGTGCCAGCAGCCTGGACCGGGGAGAGCAGTACTTC
TRBV23-1,TRBJ2-5,once,.,CASSQPPPRGVGETQYF,TGCGCCAGCAGTCAGCCCCCCCCCAGGGGAGTTGGAGAGACCCAGTACTTC
TRBV5-4,TRBJ2-7,.,TRBD1,CASSLDRGAYEQYF,TGTGCCAGCAGCTTGGACAGGGGCGCCTACGAGCAGTACTTC
TRBV9,TRBJ2-3,.,.,CASSVDSLNTQYF,TGTGCCAGCAGCGTAGACAGCCTCAATACGCAGTATTTT
TRBV5-4,TRBJ1-6,.,.,CASSPGTQNSPLHF,TGTGCCAGCAGTCCCGGAACACAGAATTCACCCCTCCACTTT
TRBV3-1/TRBV3-2,TRBJ1-5,.,.,CASSPGARVGQPQHF,TGTGCCAGCAGCCCGGGAGCAAGGGTCGGGCAGCCCCAGCATTTT
TRBV19,TRBJ2-3,.,TRBD1,CASLDRGSWTDTQYF,TGTGCCAGTTTAGACAGGGGAAGTTGGACAGATACGCAGTATTTT
TRBV2,TRBJ1-3,few,.,CASSGSGNTIYF,TGTGCCAGCAGCGGCTCTGGAAACACCATATATTTT